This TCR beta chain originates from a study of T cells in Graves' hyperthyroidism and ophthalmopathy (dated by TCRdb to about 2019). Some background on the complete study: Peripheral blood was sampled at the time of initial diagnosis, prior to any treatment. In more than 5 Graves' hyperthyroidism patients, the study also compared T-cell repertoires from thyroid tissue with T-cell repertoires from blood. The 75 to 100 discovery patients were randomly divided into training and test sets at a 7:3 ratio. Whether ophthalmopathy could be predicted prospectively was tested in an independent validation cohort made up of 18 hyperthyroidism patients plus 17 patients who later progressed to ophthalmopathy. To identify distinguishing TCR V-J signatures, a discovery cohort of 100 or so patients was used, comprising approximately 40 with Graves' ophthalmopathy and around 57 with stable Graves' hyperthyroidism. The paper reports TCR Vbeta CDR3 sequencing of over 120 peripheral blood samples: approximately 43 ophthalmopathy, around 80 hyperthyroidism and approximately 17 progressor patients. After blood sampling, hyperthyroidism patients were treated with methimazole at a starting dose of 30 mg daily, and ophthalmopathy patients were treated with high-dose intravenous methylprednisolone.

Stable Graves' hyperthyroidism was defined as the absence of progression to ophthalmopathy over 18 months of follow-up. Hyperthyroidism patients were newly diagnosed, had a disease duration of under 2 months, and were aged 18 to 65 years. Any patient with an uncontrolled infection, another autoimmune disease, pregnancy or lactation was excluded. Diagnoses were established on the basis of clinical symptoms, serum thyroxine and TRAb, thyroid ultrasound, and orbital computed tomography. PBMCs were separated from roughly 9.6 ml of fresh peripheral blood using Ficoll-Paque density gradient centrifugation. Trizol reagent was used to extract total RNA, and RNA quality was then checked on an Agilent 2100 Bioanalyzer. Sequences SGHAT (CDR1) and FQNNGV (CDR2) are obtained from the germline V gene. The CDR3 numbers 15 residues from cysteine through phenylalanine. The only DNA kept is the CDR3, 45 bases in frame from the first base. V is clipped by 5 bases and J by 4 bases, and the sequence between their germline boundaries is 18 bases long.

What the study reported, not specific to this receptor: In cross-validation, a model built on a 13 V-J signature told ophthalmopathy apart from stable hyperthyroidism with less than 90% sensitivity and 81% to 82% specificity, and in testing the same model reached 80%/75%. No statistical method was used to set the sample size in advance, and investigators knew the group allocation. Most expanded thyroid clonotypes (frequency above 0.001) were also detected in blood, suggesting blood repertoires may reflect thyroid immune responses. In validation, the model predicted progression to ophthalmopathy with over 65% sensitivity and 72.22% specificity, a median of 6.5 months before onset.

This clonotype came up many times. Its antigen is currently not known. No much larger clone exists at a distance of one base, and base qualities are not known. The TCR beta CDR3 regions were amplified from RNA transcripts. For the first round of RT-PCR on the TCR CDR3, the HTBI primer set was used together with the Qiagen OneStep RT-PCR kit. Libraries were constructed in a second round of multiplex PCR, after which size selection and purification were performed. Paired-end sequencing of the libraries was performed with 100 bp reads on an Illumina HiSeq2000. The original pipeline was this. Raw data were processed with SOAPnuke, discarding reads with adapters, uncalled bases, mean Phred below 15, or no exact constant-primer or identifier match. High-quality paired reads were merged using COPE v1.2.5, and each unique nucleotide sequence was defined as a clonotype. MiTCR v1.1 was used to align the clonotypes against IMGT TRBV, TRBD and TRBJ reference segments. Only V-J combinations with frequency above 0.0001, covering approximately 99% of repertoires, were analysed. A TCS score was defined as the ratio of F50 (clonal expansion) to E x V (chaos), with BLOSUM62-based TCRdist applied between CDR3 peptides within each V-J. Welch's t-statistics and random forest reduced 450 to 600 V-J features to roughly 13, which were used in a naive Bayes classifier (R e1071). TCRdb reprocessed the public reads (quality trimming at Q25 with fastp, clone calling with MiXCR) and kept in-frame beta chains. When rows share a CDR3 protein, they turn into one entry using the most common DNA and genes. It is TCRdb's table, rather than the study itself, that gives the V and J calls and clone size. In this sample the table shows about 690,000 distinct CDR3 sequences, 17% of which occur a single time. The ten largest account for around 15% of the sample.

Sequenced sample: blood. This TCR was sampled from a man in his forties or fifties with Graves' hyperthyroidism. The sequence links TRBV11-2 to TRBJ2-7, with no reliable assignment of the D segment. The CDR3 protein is CASSHSGQSQYEQYF. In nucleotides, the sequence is TGTGCCAGCAGCCATAGTGGGCAGTCCCAGTACGAGCAGTACTTC.